The rows below give T cell receptor beta chains drawn from one sample of a study of shared clonotypes between healthy human individuals. TCRdb's table, derived via immunoSEQ multiplex PCR, lists solely in-frame clones and lacks some. Of about 590,000 clones listed, less than 97% were seen once; the top ten hold around 0.097%. Material: naive CD8+ T cells sorted from blood. These TCRs come from a woman in her 30s in good health. Each CDR3 is given with its conserved first and last residue. D genes are given only for firm matches. The listing skips clone size in some rows; elsewhere it reads once, few, many or a size class.

cdr3_length | j_call | v_call | clone_size | d_call | cdr3_nt | cdr3_aa
12 | TRBJ1-3 | TRBV14 | few | . | TGTGCCAGCAGCCCGCTCGGGGACACCATATATTTT | CASSPLGDTIYF
13 | TRBJ2-5 | TRBV5-4 | . | . | TGTGCCAGCAGCCCCCCGGCGCAAGAGACCCAGTACTTC | CASSPPAQETQYF
16 | TRBJ2-7 | TRBV27 | . | TRBD2 | TGTGCCAGCAGCCTCCTTCTAGCGGGAGGGCCGGGCGAGCAGTACTTC | CASSLLLAGGPGEQYF
15 | TRBJ1-1 | TRBV4-2 | . | . | TGTGCCAGCAGCACAGAGCTGGGTGACACTGATTTAGCTTTCTTT | CASSTELGDTDLAFF
14 | TRBJ2-2 | TRBV27 | . | TRBD1 | TGTGCCAGCAGGATGGGACAGGGGACCGGGGAGCTGTTTTTT | CASRMGQGTGELFF
12 | TRBJ2-7 | TRBV13 | . | . | TGTGCCAGCAGCCCCTCCTCGGACGAGCAGTACTTC | CASSPSSDEQYF
15 | TRBJ2-3 | TRBV6-5 | . | . | TGTGCCAGCAGTTACTCCAGGTGGGACTCGGATACGCAGTATTTT | CASSYSRWDSDTQYF
14 | TRBJ1-5 | TRBV5-6 | . | TRBD1 | TGTGCCAGCAGCGGAGGGGCAGGGGGCCAGCCCCAGCATTTT | CASSGGAGGQPQHF
16 | TRBJ1-1 | TRBV27 | . | TRBD1 | TGTGCCAGCAGTTCGGGGACAGGGGGTATGAACACTGAAGCTTTCTTT | CASSSGTGGMNTEAFF
14 | TRBJ2-3 | TRBV5-8 | . | . | TGTGCCAGCAGCTTGTCCGGAGGTGCAGATACGCAGTATTTT | CASSLSGGADTQYF
15 | TRBJ2-1 | TRBV6-4 | . | . | TGTGCCAGCAGTGAGTCAGAGCTGAGTGGCGATGAGCAGTTCTTC | CASSESELSGDEQFF
16 | TRBJ2-1 | TRBV6-6 | . | TRBD2 | TGTGCCAGCAGTTGGGGTGAAGCGGGACCGTACAATGAGCAGTTCTTC | CASSWGEAGPYNEQFF
14 | TRBJ2-1 | TRBV6-5 | . | . | TGTGCCAGCAGTTTTTTCAGGGGTTACAATGAGCAGTTCTTC | CASSFFRGYNEQFF